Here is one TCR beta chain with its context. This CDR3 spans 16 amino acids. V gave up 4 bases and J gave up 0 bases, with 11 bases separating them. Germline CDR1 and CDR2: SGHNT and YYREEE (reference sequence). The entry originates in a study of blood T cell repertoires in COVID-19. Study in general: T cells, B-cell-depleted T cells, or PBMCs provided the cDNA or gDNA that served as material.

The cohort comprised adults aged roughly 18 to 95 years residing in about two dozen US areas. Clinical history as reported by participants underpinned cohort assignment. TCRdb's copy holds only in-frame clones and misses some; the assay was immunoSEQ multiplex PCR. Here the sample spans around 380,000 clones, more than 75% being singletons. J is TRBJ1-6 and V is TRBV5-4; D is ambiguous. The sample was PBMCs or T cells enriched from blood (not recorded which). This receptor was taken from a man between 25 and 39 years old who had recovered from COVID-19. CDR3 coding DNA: TGTGCCAGCAGCGCCGGACGGGGCTCCTATAATTCACCCCTCCACTTT. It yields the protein CASSAGRGSYNSPLHF.